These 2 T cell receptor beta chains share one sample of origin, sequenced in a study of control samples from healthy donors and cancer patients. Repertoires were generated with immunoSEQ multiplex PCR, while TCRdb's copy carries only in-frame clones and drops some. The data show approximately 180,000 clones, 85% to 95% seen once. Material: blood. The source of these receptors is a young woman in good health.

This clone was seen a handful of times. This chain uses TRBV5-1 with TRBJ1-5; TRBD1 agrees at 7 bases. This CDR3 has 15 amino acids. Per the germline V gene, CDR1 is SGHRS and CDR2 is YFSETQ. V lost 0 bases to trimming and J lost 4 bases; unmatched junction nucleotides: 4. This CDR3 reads CASSLARQGNQPQHF. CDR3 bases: TGCGCCAGCAGCTTGGCGAGACAGGGTAATCAGCCCCAGCATTTT.

CDR3 coding DNA: TGTGCCAGCAGTAGGAGAGTCGAAAACCCTAATCAGCCCCAGCATTTT. This translates into CASSRRVENPNQPQHF. This chain uses TRBV25-1 with TRBJ1-5; no clear D gene. The CDR3 is 16 residues long. Germline CDR1 MGHDK, CDR2 SYGVNS. Trimming took off 5 bases at V and 4 bases at J, with 18 bases between the two ends.